The 15 T cell receptor beta chains below all came from one sample that was sequenced in a study of OX40 agonist ivuxolimab in advanced cancers. Libraries were prepared by immunoSEQ multiplex PCR; TCRdb keeps only in-frame clonotypes and omits some of them. The repertoire holds approximately 89,000 clones, with around 86% as singletons. Sequencing used CD4+ or CD8+ T cells sorted from blood, obtained in a trial of the OX40 agonist ivuxolimab. Receptors originate from an adult with an advanced solid tumor such as melanoma, head and neck, liver or kidney cancer.

This clone was seen a single time. The chain couples TRBV2 to TRBJ1-5; D remains unclear. The CDR3 totals 14 residues. In germline, CDR1 is SNHLY, CDR2 FYNNEI. The V end lost 4 bases, the J end lost 6 bases, and 13 bases lay between the germline ends. The CDR3 is CASSVEGGFQPQHF. In DNA form, the CDR3 reads TGTGCCAGCAGTGTAGAGGGAGGCTTTCAGCCCCAGCATTTT. Based on the CDR3 plus reference TRBV2 and TRBJ1-5, the full variable domain is EPEVTQTPSHQVTQMGQEVILRCVPISNHLYFYWYRQILGQKVEFLVSFYNNEISEKSEIFDDQFSVERPDGSNFTLKIRSTKLEDSAMYFCASSVEGGFQPQHFGDGTRLSIL.

This clone was seen more than once but under ten times. The rearrangement joins TRBV5-6 to TRBJ2-3, with D perhaps TRBD2 (6 bases). V lost 3 bases, J lost 9 bases, and 14 bases lay in between. The CDR3 contains 13 residues. Germline V CDR1 and CDR2: SGHDT, YYEEEE. CDR3 protein: CASSWGLARTQYF. CDR3 nucleotide sequence: TGTGCCAGCAGCTGGGGACTGGCGAGAACGCAGTATTTT. Based on the CDR3 plus reference TRBV5-6 and TRBJ2-3, the full variable domain is DAGVTQSPTHLIKTRGQQVTLRCSPKSGHDTVSWYQQALGQGPQFIFQYYEEEERQRGNFPDRFSGHQFPNYSSELNVNALLLGDSALYLCASSWGLARTQYFGPGTRLTVL.

The CDR3 reads CSVVRDSYEQYF. As DNA, the CDR3 is TGCAGCGTCGTCCGGGACTCCTACGAGCAGTACTTC. This chain joins TRBV29-1 and TRBJ2-7; weak D call: TRBD2 (5 bases). Between the trimmed V and J ends, which lost 6 bases and 0 bases, there was a span of 9 bases. Germline V gives CDR1 SQVTM, CDR2 ANQGSEA. This CDR3 is 12 amino acids long.

Concerning this clone itself: Its ends do not fully match the called genes, so a read error is possible. The rearrangement uses TRBV7-7 and TRBJ2-1, with TRBD2 identical over 10 bases. CDR1 and CDR2 from the germline V gene are SSHAT and FNYEAQ (reference sequence). The CDR3 has 15 residues. The CDR3 reads CASSASSGGYNEQFF. The CDR3 DNA is TGTGCTAGCAGCGCCTCTAGCGGGGGTTACAATGAGCAGTTCTTC.

The rearrangement joins TRBV5-1 to TRBJ2-1; TRBD1 matches at 9 bases. The CDR3 covers 14 residues. J was trimmed by 5 bases and V by 4 bases; bases with no gene match: 4. Germline-derived CDR1 and CDR2 are SGHRS and YFSETQ. The CDR3 DNA sequence: TGCGCCAGCAGCCGGGACAGGGAAAACAATGAGCAGTTCTTC. Its protein product is CASSRDRENNEQFF.

The chain couples TRBV2 to TRBJ1-1; D ambiguous. In germline, CDR1 is SNHLY, CDR2 FYNNEI. The V end was cut by 4 bases, the J end by 0 bases, with 6 bases between. CDR3 length equals 13 residues. The CDR3 protein is CASSGEMNTEAFF. The DNA for the CDR3 is TGTGCCAGCAGTGGGGAGATGAACACTGAAGCTTTCTTT.

This clone has only one observation. Other DNA sequences in the same sample also yield this CDR3. This sequence joins TRBV6-5 and TRBJ2-7; possibly TRBD1 for D (5 bases). CDR3 length equals 15 residues. CDR1 is MNHEY, CDR2 SVGAGI, per germline. Trimming removed 2 bases at V and 2 bases at J, with 13 bases between. The CDR3 nucleotides are TGTGCCAGCAGTTACGGCCAGGGCGGTACCTACGAGCAGTACTTC. This codes for CASSYGQGGTYEQYF.

This sequence joins TRBV6-6 and TRBJ2-2; no clear D. The CDR3 is 16 residues long. Trimming removed 6 bases from V and 1 base from J, with 15 bases in between. Germline CDR1 is MNHNY and CDR2 is SVGAGI (reference sequence). The CDR3 bases are TGTGCCAGCAGGCCTGATACGCTCAAGAACACCGGGGAGCTGTTTTTT. This gives the protein CASRPDTLKNTGELFF.

The rearrangement uses TRBV5-5 and TRBJ1-4; weak D call: TRBD1 (5 bases). The germline gives CDR1 SGHKS, CDR2 YYEKEE (reference sequence). This CDR3 is 16 amino acids long. V was shortened by 0 bases and J by 5 bases, with 14 bases between the two germline ends. Here the CDR3 reads CASSLVVVRGNEKLFF. CDR3 coding DNA: TGTGCCAGCAGCTTGGTGGTGGTAAGGGGCAATGAAAAACTGTTTTTT.

The CDR3 region has the DNA TGTGCCAGCAGCTACAGGGGGAACACTGAAGCTTTCTTT. Translation gives CASSYRGNTEAFF. The chain couples TRBV11-2 to TRBJ1-1; 7 bases match TRBD1. Germline V gene sequence: CDR1 SGHAT, CDR2 FQNNGV. V was clipped by 4 bases and J by 1 base; unmatched bases: 0. CDR3 length equals 13 residues. Supplemented by reference TRBV11-2 and TRBJ1-1, the full variable domain reads EAGVAQSPRYKIIEKRQSVAFWCNPISGHATLYWYQQILGQGPKLLIQFQNNGVVDDSQLPKDRFSAERLKGVDSTLKIQPAKLEDSAVYLCASSYRGNTEAFFGQGTRLTVV.

This chain uses TRBV15 with TRBJ2-5, with 12 bases aligning to TRBD1. V lost 3 bases, J lost 4 bases, and 6 bases stayed unmatched. The CDR3 contains 16 residues. Looked up from germline, CDR1 is LNHNV and CDR2 is YYDKDF (reference sequence). The CDR3 region is CATSSGDRGRRETQYF. CDR3 DNA sequence: TGTGCCACCAGCAGTGGGGACAGGGGGCGGCGAGAGACCCAGTACTTC.

The DNA of the CDR3 is TGTGCCAGCAGCGGCCGGGACCGGAACACTGAAGCTTTCTTT. Protein product: CASSGRDRNTEAFF. This chain connects TRBV9 to TRBJ1-1, with D perhaps matching TRBD1 (5 bases). This CDR3 contains 14 residues. V was cut by 3 bases and J by 1 base, with 10 bases left in between. Germline V gives CDR1 SGDLS, CDR2 YYNGEE.

The J gene is TRBJ1-3, the V gene TRBV27; no clear D gene. Germline lookup yields CDR1 MNHEY and CDR2 SMNVEV (reference sequence). This CDR3 region has 11 residues. V was shortened by 7 bases and J by 3 bases, with 4 bases between the two germline ends. CDR3 sequence: CASMVGNTIYF. In nucleotides, the CDR3 is TGTGCCAGCATGGTTGGAAACACCATATATTTT.

The V and J genes are TRBV6-1 and TRBJ2-1, with TRBD2 identical over 7 bases. Germline V gene sequence: CDR1 MNHNS, CDR2 SASEGT. V shed 2 bases and J 2 bases; nucleotides not matched to a gene: 3. This CDR3 is 15 amino acids long. The CDR3 nucleotides read TGTGCCAGCAGTGAAAACAGCGGGGCCTACAATGAGCAGTTCTTC. Its protein is CASSENSGAYNEQFF.

The V and J genes are TRBV7-9 and TRBJ2-7; no reliable D call. Germline V CDR1 and CDR2: SEHNR, FQNEAQ (reference sequence). Between the trimmed V and J ends, which lost 6 bases and 3 bases, there was a span of 12 bases. There are 13 residues in the CDR3. Here the CDR3 reads CASSPLSVYEQYF. In nucleotides, the CDR3 is TGTGCCAGCAGTCCCCTCTCGGTCTACGAGCAGTACTTC.